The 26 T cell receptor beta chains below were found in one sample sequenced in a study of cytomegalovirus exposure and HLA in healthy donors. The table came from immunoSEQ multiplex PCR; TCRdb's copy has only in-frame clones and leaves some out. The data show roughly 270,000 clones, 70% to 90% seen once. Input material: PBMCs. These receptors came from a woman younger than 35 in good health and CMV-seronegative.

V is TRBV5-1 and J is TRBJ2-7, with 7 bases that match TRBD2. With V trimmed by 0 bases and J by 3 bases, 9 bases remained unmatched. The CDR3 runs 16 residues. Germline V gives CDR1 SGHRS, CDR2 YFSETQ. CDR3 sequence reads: CASSLGIGRLYYEQYF. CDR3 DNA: TGCGCCAGCAGCTTGGGAATCGGGAGGTTGTACTACGAGCAGTACTTC.

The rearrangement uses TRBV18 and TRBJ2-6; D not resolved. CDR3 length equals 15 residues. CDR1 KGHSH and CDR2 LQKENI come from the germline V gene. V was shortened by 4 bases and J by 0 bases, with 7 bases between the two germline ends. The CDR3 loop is CASSQIHSGANVLTF. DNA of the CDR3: TGTGCCAGCTCACAAATACACTCTGGGGCCAACGTCCTGACTTTC.

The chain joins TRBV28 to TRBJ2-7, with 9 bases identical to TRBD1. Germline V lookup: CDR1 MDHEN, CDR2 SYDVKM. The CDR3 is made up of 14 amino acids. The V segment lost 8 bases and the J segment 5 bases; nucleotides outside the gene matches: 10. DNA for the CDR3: TGTGCCAGCGAAGCCCGGGACAGGGCGAACGAGCAGTACTTC. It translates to CASEARDRANEQYF. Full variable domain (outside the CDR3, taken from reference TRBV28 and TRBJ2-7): DVKVTQSSRYLVKRTGEKVFLECVQDMDHENMFWYRQDPGLGLRLIYFSYDVKMKEKGDIPEGYSVSREKKERFSLILESASTNQTSMYLCASEARDRANEQYFGPGTRLTVT.

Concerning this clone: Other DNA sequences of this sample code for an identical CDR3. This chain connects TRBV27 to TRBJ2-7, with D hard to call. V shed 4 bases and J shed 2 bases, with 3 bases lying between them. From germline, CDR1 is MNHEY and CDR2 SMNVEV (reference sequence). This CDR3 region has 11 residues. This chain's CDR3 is CASSSAYEQYF. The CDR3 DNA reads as TGTGCCAGCAGTTCGGCCTACGAGCAGTACTTC.

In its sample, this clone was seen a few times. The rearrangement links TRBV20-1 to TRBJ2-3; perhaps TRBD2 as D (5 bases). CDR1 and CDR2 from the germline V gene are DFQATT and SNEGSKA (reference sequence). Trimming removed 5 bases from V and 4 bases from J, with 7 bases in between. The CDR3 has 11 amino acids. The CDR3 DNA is TGCAGTGCTGAGAGGGCAGATACGCAGTATTTT. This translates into CSAERADTQYF.

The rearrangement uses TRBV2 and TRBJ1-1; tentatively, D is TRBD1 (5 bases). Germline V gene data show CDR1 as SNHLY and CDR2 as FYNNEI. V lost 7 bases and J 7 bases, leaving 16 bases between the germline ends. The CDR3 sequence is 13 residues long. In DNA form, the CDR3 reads TGTGCCAGCACAGAGACAGCTAACCTTGAAGCTTTCTTT. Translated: CASTETANLEAFF.

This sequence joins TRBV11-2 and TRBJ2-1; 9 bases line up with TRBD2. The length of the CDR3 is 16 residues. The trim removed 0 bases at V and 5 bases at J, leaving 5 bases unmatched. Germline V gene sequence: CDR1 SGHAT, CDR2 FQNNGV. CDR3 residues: CASSLDLAGTNNEQFF. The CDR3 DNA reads TGTGCCAGCAGCTTAGATCTAGCGGGGACTAACAATGAGCAGTTCTTC. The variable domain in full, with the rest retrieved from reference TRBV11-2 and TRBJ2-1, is EAGVAQSPRYKIIEKRQSVAFWCNPISGHATLYWYQQILGQGPKLLIQFQNNGVVDDSQLPKDRFSAERLKGVDSTLKIQPAKLEDSAVYLCASSLDLAGTNNEQFFGPGTRLTVL.

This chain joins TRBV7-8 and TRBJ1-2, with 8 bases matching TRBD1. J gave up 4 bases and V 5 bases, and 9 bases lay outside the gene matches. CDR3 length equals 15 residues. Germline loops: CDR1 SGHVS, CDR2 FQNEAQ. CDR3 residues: CASSPRQGSPYGYTF. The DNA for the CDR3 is TGTGCCAGCAGCCCCAGACAGGGGTCCCCCTATGGCTACACCTTC.

CDR3 residues: CASGEQDAWTSGNTIYF. The CDR3 DNA follows: TGTGCCAGCGGAGAACAGGATGCATGGACCTCTGGAAACACCATATATTTT. The J gene is TRBJ1-3, the V gene TRBV9; the D gene is possibly TRBD1 (5 bases). CDR1 and CDR2 (germline): SGDLS, YYNGEE. V was cut by 7 bases and J by 0 bases, with 20 bases left in between. The CDR3 has 17 amino acids.

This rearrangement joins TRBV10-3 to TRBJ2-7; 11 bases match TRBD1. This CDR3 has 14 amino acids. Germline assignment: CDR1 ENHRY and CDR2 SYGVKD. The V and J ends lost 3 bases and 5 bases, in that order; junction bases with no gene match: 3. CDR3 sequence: CAISEWTGGHEQYF. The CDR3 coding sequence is TGTGCCATCAGTGAATGGACAGGGGGCCACGAGCAGTACTTC.

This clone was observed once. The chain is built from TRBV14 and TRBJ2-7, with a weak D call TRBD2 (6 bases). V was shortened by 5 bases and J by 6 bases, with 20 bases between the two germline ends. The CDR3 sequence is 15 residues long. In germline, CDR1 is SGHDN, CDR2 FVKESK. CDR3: CASSGTSSPLREQYF. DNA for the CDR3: TGTGCCAGCAGCGGAACTAGCTCACCTTTGCGCGAGCAGTACTTC.

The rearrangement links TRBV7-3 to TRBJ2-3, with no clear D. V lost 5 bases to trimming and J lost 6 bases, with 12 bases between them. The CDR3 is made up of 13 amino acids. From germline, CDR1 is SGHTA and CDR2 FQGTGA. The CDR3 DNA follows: TGTGCCAGCAGCCTTCGACGGCGGGATACGCAGTATTTT. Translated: CASSLRRRDTQYF.

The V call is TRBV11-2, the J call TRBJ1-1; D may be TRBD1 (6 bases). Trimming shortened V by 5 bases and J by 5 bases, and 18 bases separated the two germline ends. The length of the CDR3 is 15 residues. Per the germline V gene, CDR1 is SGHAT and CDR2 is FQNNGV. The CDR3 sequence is CASSPSPGRGTEAFF. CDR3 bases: TGTGCCAGCAGCCCCTCCCCAGGGAGGGGGACTGAAGCTTTCTTT.

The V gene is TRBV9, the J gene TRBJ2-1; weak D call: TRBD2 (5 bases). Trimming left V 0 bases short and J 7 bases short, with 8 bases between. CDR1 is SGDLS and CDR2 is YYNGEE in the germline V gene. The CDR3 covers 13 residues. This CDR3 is CASSVVGLNEQFF. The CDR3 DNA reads TGTGCCAGCAGCGTAGTAGGACTTAATGAGCAGTTCTTC. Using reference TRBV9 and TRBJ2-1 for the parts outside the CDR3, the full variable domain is DSGVTQTPKHLITATGQRVTLRCSPRSGDLSVYWYQQSLDQGLQFLIQYYNGEERAKGNILERFSAQQFPDLHSELNLSSLELGDSALYFCASSVVGLNEQFFGPGTRLTVL.

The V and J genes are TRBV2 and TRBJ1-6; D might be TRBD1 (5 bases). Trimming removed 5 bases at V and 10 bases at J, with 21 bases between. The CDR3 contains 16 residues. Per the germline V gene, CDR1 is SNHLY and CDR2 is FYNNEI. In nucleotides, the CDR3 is TGTGCCAGCAGTTCCCATACCGGGACTATGGGCTCACCCCTCCACTTT. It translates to CASSSHTGTMGSPLHF.

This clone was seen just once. The CDR3 region has the DNA TGTGCCAGCAGCCCATACAGGGATACAGATACGCAGTATTTT. Amino acid sequence: CASSPYRDTDTQYF. The rearrangement uses TRBV11-3 and TRBJ2-3; a possible D gene is TRBD1 (6 bases). Germline V gene data show CDR1 as SGHNT and CDR2 as YENEEA. V shed 5 bases and J shed 3 bases, with 12 bases lying between them. The CDR3 contains 14 residues.

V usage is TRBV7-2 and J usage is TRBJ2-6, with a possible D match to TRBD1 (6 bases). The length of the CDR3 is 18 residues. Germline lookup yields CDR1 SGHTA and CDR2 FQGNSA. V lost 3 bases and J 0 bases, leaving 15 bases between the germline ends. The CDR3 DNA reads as TGTGCCAGCAGCTTTGTCGGCGAGGGGGACTCTGGGGCCAACGTCCTGACTTTC. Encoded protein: CASSFVGEGDSGANVLTF. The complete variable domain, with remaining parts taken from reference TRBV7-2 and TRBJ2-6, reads GAGVSQSPSNKVTEKGKDVELRCDPISGHTALYWYRQSLGQGLEFLIYFQGNSAPDKSGLPSDRFSAERTGGSVSTLTIQRTQQEDSAVYLCASSFVGEGDSGANVLTFGAGSRLTVL.

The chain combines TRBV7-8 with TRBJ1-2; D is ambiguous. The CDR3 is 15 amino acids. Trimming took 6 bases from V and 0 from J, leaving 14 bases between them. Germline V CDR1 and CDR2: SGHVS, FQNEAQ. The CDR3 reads CASSPREAPNYGYTF. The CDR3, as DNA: TGTGCCAGCAGTCCCCGGGAAGCCCCTAACTATGGCTACACCTTC.

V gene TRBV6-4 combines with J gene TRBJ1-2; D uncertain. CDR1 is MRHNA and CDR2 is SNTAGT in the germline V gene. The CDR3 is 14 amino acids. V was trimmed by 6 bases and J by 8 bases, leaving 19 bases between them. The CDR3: CASRMDGTSGGYTF. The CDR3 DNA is TGTGCCAGCAGGATGGACGGAACTTCGGGAGGCTACACCTTC.

The CDR3 here is CASSDIASGRDTDTQYF. Written as DNA, the CDR3 is TGTGCCAGCAGCGATATAGCTAGCGGGAGAGACACAGATACGCAGTATTTT. The chain is built from TRBV2 and TRBJ2-3; 10 bases are shared with TRBD2. The length of the CDR3 is 17 residues. The germline V gene has CDR1 SNHLY and CDR2 FYNNEI. The V segment lost 6 bases and the J segment 2 bases; nucleotides outside the gene matches: 11. Full variable domain (outside the CDR3, taken from reference TRBV2 and TRBJ2-3): EPEVTQTPSHQVTQMGQEVILRCVPISNHLYFYWYRQILGQKVEFLVSFYNNEISEKSEIFDDQFSVERPDGSNFTLKIRSTKLEDSAMYFCASSDIASGRDTDTQYFGPGTRLTVL.

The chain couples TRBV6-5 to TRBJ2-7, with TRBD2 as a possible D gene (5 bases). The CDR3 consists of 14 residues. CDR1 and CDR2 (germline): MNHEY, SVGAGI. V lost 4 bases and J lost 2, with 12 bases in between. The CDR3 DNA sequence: TGTGCCAGCAGTTTGAGTCCCGGGGCCTACGAGCAGTACTTC. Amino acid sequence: CASSLSPGAYEQYF.

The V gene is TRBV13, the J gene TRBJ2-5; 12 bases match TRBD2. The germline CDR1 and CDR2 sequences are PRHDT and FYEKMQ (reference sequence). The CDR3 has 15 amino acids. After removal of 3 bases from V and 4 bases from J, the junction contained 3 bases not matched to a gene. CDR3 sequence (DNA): TGTGCCAGCAGCTTCTCGGGACTAGCGGGAGAGACCCAGTACTTC. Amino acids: CASSFSGLAGETQYF.

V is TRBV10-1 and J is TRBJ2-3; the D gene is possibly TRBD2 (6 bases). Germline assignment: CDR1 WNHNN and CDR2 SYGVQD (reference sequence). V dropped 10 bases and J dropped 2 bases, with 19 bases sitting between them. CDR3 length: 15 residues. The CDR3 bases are TGCGCCACCCCTCCCGGGACTCCCAACACAGATACGCAGTATTTT. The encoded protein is CATPPGTPNTDTQYF.

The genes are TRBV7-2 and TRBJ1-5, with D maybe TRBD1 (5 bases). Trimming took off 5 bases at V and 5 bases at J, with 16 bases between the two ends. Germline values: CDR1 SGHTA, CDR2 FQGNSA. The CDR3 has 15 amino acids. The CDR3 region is CASSPLGGRHQPQHF. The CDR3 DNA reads TGTGCCAGCAGCCCCCTGGGGGGGAGACATCAGCCCCAGCATTTT.

CDR3: CASRREYQETQYF. The CDR3, as DNA: TGTGCCAGCAGGAGAGAGTACCAAGAGACCCAGTACTTC. This chain uses TRBV27 with TRBJ2-5; no clear D. V dropped 6 bases and J dropped 0 bases, with 8 bases sitting between them. This CDR3 spans 13 amino acids. Germline values: CDR1 MNHEY, CDR2 SMNVEV (reference sequence).

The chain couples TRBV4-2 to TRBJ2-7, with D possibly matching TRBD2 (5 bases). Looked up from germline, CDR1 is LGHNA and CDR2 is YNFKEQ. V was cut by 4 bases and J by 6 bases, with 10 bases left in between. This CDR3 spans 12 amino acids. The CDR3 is CASSPPSSEQYF. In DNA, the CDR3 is TGTGCCAGCAGCCCCCCTAGCTCCGAGCAGTACTTC.